This T cell receptor (beta chain) derives from a study of T cells after yellow fever vaccination. Background on the study: Fractions low in cell number were prepared with SMART-Seq v4 Ultra Low Input.

The CDR3 has 15 residues. From germline, CDR1 is SNHLY and CDR2 FYNNEI. With 6 bases clipped from V and 7 bases from J, the junction kept 10 bases outside the gene matches. TCRdb reanalysed the 5' RACE reads using MiXCR and keeps one entry per CDR3 protein. The sample has over 300,000 distinct CDR3 sequences, around 7% seen once. This chain uses TRBV2 with TRBJ1-5; 9 bases fit TRBD1. Sample: PBMCs, taken more than 40 days after the first yellow fever vaccination. The source of this sequence is a man between 18 and 29 years old who received the YFV17D yellow fever vaccine. CDR3 nucleotide sequence: TGTGCCAGCAGCGTTGAGACAGGGGGTGTCCAGCCCCAGCATTTT. This translates into CASSVETGGVQPQHF.